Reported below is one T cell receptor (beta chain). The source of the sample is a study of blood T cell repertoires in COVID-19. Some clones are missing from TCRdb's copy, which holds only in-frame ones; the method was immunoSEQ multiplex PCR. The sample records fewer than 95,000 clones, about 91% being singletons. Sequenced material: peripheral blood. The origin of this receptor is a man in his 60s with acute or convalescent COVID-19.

DNA of the CDR3: TGTGCCAGCAGTCGTACAGGGACAGATACGCAGTATTTT. Protein sequence: CASSRTGTDTQYF. The chain is built from TRBV12-3 or TRBV12-4 and TRBJ2-3; the D gene is possibly TRBD1 (6 bases). The CDR3 extends over 13 amino acids. V dropped 5 bases and J dropped 3 bases, with 9 bases sitting between them.